This T cell receptor (beta chain) was captured in a study of T cell responses to AZD1222 COVID-19 vaccine (dated by TCRdb to the early 2020s). Background for the entire study: AZD1222 recipients given second doses at about 4 weeks or at about 12 weeks were pooled, since spike-specific TCR depth and breadth were not found to differ between the two schedules. TCR sequencing covered fewer than 250 trial participants: 200 to 220 given two doses of AZD1222 and approximately 25 given two doses of MenACWY control vaccine. Trial participants were enrolled into age subgroups of 18-55, 56-69 and 70-plus years, which contained roughly 150, 30 and 60 TCR-sequenced participants, respectively.

On this clone: Its binding antigen is unknown. Base qualities are not provided; no much larger clone lies one nucleotide away.

General study outcomes and caveats: In the small 56-69-year group, the increase in depth fell short of significance, most likely because of low power. Conclusions about previously exposed vaccinees were limited because only 6 or 7 AZD1222 recipients were SARS-CoV-2 seropositive at baseline. After two AZD1222 doses, both the breadth and the depth of spike-specific TCRs were significantly higher than at day 0 and than in MenACWY recipients. Reportedly, close to half of the unique spike-specific TCRs recognized epitopes lying outside the regions that are mutated in the B.1.351 and B.1.1.7 variants. Because no day 14 peak-response samples were available, repertoires were characterized only after the peak T cell response. Participants were mostly white British and included more females than males, and it was suggested by the authors that clonal diversity may have been underestimated. Vaccine-associated CD4 TCRs spanned the whole spike protein, with dominant responses in regions 160-218 and 743-854.

The junction shows trimming of 5 bases on V and 4 bases on J, plus 14 bases between the germline ends. The CDR3 measures 14 amino acids from cysteine to phenylalanine. Of all the DNA, just the CDR3 is kept, 42 bases in frame from base 1. Looking up the germline V gene (reference sequence) yields CDR1 SEHNR and CDR2 FQNEAQ. What the time point label conveys for this sample: baseline before first vaccination. Vaccinee samples were obtained from the UK trials COV001 and COV002, which included a single-blind randomized controlled phase 2/3 trial of AZD1222 (ChAdOx1 nCoV-19) in healthy adults. For TCRbeta chain sequencing, PBMC samples from trial participants were taken at day 0 and at day 28 after the second dose. The CDR3 regions of human TCRbeta chains were analyzed by immunosequencing. On the authors' methods: TCRs in the repertoires were matched against a reference library of SARS-CoV-2-specific TCRs that had been generated with the MIRA antigen-specificity platform. Breadth was defined as the fraction of unique TCRs that were SARS-CoV-2-associated, and depth was defined as the fraction of total T cells that were SARS-CoV-2-associated. Using the MIRA data, each spike-specific TCR was assigned both to the spike region to which the TCR was reactive and to a CD4 or CD8 class. Log10-transformed breadth and depth values were compared by one-way ANOVA with Sidak's multiple comparisons tests. TCRdb carries this immuneACCESS record with in-frame sequences only. Its versions omit some clonotypes, under half of them owing to an unresolved V gene in the studies checked, with the rest unexplained. The V and J calls and clone size were taken over from that table, and D and trimming were inferred from the DNA. Here the sample has 150,000 or so clones; roughly 93% occur a single time. The ten largest clones represent under 6.5% of the sample.

The material was peripheral blood, obtained on day 0 of AZD1222 vaccination. The sequence joins TRBV7-9 to TRBJ1-1; TRBD1 is a possible D gene, resting on 6 matching bases. This receptor was taken from an adult in good health. The CDR3 reads as follows: CASSISGQRTEAFF. The sequence in DNA is TGTGCCAGCAGCATCTCCGGACAGCGCACTGAAGCTTTCTTT. Supplemented by the reference TRBV7-9 and TRBJ1-1 proteins around the CDR3, the complete variable domain is DTGVSQNPRHKITKRGQNVTFRCDPISEHNRLYWYRQTLGQGPEFLTYFQNEAQLEKSRLLSDRFSAERPKGSFSTLEIQRTEQGDSAMYLCASSISGQRTEAFFGQGTRLTVV.